This passage covers 20 T cell receptor beta chains from one sample sequenced in a study of T-cell memory formation after mild COVID-19. From the 5' RACE reads, TCRdb called clonotypes with MiXCR, one entry per CDR3 protein. There are nearly 350,000 distinct CDR3 sequences in the sample; 10% to 15% occur only once, and around a fifth lies in the top ten. The sample was PBMCs or a T cell subset sorted from them (not recorded which). The receptors derive from a man aged 18 to 29 who had mild COVID-19 (a few samples of this study predate the infection). Cell type and time point are not known.

This clonotype has only a few counts. This chain links TRBV6-5 with TRBJ1-1, with 7 bases identical to TRBD1. Per germline, CDR1 MNHEY and CDR2 SVGAGI. The CDR3 has 14 residues. Trimming took 6 bases from V and 5 from J; bases not matched to a gene: 9. In nucleotides, the CDR3 is TGTGCCAGCAGCAAGCAGGGGGTAGGAACTGAAGCTTTCTTT. It yields the protein CASSKQGVGTEAFF.

The chain carries TRBV29-1 and TRBJ2-1; D perhaps matches TRBD1 (7 bases). This CDR3 comprises 14 residues. With 3 bases removed from V and 4 bases from J, the gap between germline ends came to 13 bases. The V gene's germline CDR1 is SQVTM and CDR2 ANQGSEA. The DNA for the CDR3 is TGCAGCGTTGATCTCCAGGGGGGATACAATGAGCAGTTCTTC. Residues: CSVDLQGGYNEQFF.

A note on this clonotype: Germline is not matched at one junction end, which may reflect a read error. The CDR3 here is CASSLTGGSEQFF. DNA of the CDR3: TGTGCTAGCAGCTTGACAGGGGGTAGTGAGCAGTTCTTC. This chain joins TRBV7-7 and TRBJ2-1; 9 bases map to TRBD1. The CDR3 covers 13 residues. Germline V gives CDR1 SSHAT, CDR2 FNYEAQ (reference sequence).

This sequence joins TRBV6-1 and TRBJ1-6; D unclear. CDR3 length equals 14 residues. V dropped 8 bases and J dropped 9 bases, with 17 bases sitting between them. In germline, CDR1 is MNHNS, CDR2 SASEGT. CDR3 coding DNA: TGTGCCAGCCTCCCTGGTGTAAGGAGTTCACCCCTCCACTTT. Translated: CASLPGVRSSPLHF.

The gene calls are TRBV5-1 and TRBJ2-7; D may match TRBD1 or TRBD2 (5 bases each). The germline V and J ends were trimmed by 2 bases and 0 bases, with 12 bases remaining between them. The CDR3 is 15 amino acids. Germline CDR1 SGHRS, CDR2 YFSETQ. The CDR3 region has the DNA TGCGCCAGCAGCTTCAGGGAGCAAAGCTCCTACGAGCAGTACTTC. This sequence encodes CASSFREQSSYEQYF.

V gene TRBV9 combines with J gene TRBJ2-7; D is possibly TRBD2 (7 bases). Trimming cost V 4 bases and J 0 bases, with 14 bases left between them. Germline V lookup: CDR1 SGDLS, CDR2 YYNGEE. This CDR3 contains 15 residues. The CDR3 loop reads CASSPGGGGSYEQYF. For the CDR3, the DNA is TGTGCCAGCAGCCCGGGGGGCGGGGGCTCCTACGAGCAGTACTTC. Complete variable domain (other parts from reference TRBV9 and TRBJ2-7): DSGVTQTPKHLITATGQRVTLRCSPRSGDLSVYWYQQSLDQGLQFLIQYYNGEERAKGNILERFSAQQFPDLHSELNLSSLELGDSALYFCASSPGGGGSYEQYFGPGTRLTVT.

The genes are TRBV6-1 and TRBJ1-5; D unclear. Germline loops: CDR1 MNHNS, CDR2 SASEGT. The CDR3 has 13 residues. Trimming left V 0 bases short and J 3 bases short, with 3 bases between. In DNA form, the CDR3 reads TGTGCCAGCAGTGAAGCGGACAATCAGCCCCAGCATTTT. Residues: CASSEADNQPQHF.

This clonotype was seen many times. The chain carries TRBV7-8 and TRBJ2-7, with D uncertain. The V gene's germline CDR1 is SGHVS and CDR2 FQNEAQ. CDR3 length: 12 amino acids. V gave up 2 bases and J gave up 2 bases, with 4 bases separating them. CDR3 bases: TGTGCCAGCAGCTTACCACCCTACGAGCAGTACTTC. Amino acid sequence: CASSLPPYEQYF.

This clonotype was picked up a small number of times. The junction and the germline gene differ at one end; a read error may be behind it. CDR3 in amino acids: CASSQAEGLKTEAFF. The CDR3 bases are TGTGCCAGCAGCCAAGCGGAGGGGTTGAAGACTGAAGCTTTCTTT. This sequence joins TRBV4-2 and TRBJ1-1, with D possibly TRBD1 on 5 matching bases. This CDR3 region has 15 residues. Germline V gives CDR1 LGHNA, CDR2 YNFKEQ.

In its sample, this clonotype was seen many times. The CDR3 DNA is TGTGCCAGCAGCTCCCCGGTGGTGAATGAGCAGTTCTTC. This encodes CASSSPVVNEQFF. This chain links TRBV7-2 with TRBJ2-1; D not certain. Germline CDR1 is SGHTA and CDR2 is FQGNSA. V was shortened by 4 bases and J by 7 bases, with 11 bases between the two germline ends. The CDR3 has 13 amino acids. The full variable domain, in which reference TRBV7-2 and TRBJ2-1 provide the parts outside the CDR3, is GAGVSQSPSNKVTEKGKDVELRCDPISGHTALYWYRQSLGQGLEFLIYFQGNSAPDKSGLPSDRFSAERTGGSVSTLTIQRTQQEDSAVYLCASSSPVVNEQFFGPGTRLTVL.

This clonotype was counted only a few times. The chain links TRBV18 to TRBJ1-6; D perhaps matches TRBD1 (6 bases). The germline gives CDR1 KGHSH, CDR2 LQKENI. CDR3 length: 16 residues. The V gene lost 1 base and the J gene lost 5 bases, with 12 bases spanning the gap. CDR3 residues: CASSPQGDGNNSPLHF. The DNA of the CDR3 is TGTGCCAGCTCACCACAGGGGGACGGAAATAATTCACCCCTCCACTTT.

The table lists this clonotype with many counts. The J gene is TRBJ2-7, the V gene TRBV5-1; tentatively, D is TRBD1 or TRBD2 (5 bases each). Germline CDR1 SGHRS, CDR2 YFSETQ. With 1 base removed from V and 1 base from J, the gap between germline ends came to 12 bases. This CDR3 is built from 15 residues. CDR3 region: CASSLTGGGSYEQYV. The CDR3 bases are TGCGCCAGCAGCTTGACTGGGGGTGGTTCCTACGAGCAGTACGTC.

This clonotype came up many times. CDR3 sequence (DNA): TGCGCCAGCAGCGCCGGACAGCCCACCGGGGAGCTGTTTTTT. Protein sequence: CASSAGQPTGELFF. The genes are TRBV5-1 and TRBJ2-2; TRBD1 might be the D (6 bases). This CDR3 is built from 14 residues. Trimming stripped 4 bases from V and 4 bases from J, with 11 bases between. Per germline, CDR1 SGHRS and CDR2 YFSETQ.

V is TRBV4-1 and J is TRBJ1-1; D is unclear. CDR1 and CDR2 from the germline V gene are MGHRA and YSYEKL. This CDR3 comprises 11 residues. The V and J ends lost 1 base and 13 bases respectively, with 10 bases between them. The CDR3 nucleotides read TGCGCCAGCAGCCAAGGTAAATTTGGTTTCTTT. This encodes CASSQGKFGFF.

This clonotype has only a few counts. V gene TRBV10-3 combines with J gene TRBJ2-5, with 8 bases identical to TRBD2. Germline lookup yields CDR1 ENHRY and CDR2 SYGVKD. The CDR3 spans 13 residues. With V trimmed by 11 bases and J by 1 base, 6 bases remained unmatched. The CDR3 spells CASGGGFQETQYF. The CDR3 DNA is TGTGCCTCCGGGGGGGGCTTCCAAGAGACCCAGTACTTC.

This clonotype was seen many times. The junction departs from germline at one end; a sequencing error may be responsible. The chain links TRBV7-6 to TRBJ2-7; tentative D call: TRBD1 (5 bases). The CDR3 runs 14 residues. Germline V gene data show CDR1 as SGHVS and CDR2 as FNYEAQ. The DNA of the CDR3 is TGTGCCAGCAGCTTAGGGGGCACGTCCTATGAGCAGTACTTC. Protein: CASSLGGTSYEQYF.

This clonotype turned up a few times. The chain has TRBV18 and TRBJ2-1, with 11 positions matching TRBD2. The length of the CDR3 is 16 residues. Trimming took 1 base from V and 7 from J; bases not matched to a gene: 6. Germline lookup yields CDR1 KGHSH and CDR2 LQKENI. The DNA of the CDR3 is TGTGCCAGCTCACCACGTACTAGCGGGGGTTCGAATGAGCAGTTCTTC. Translating it yields CASSPRTSGGSNEQFF.

In its sample, this clonotype was seen a few times. The rearrangement links TRBV20-1 to TRBJ1-1; D ambiguous. This CDR3 spans 13 amino acids. CDR1 is DFQATT, CDR2 SNEGSKA, per germline (reference sequence). DNA for the CDR3: TGCACCGGGCACGCAGGAGGAAACACTGAAGCTTTCTTT. It is translated as CTGHAGGNTEAFF.

The chain carries TRBV19 and TRBJ1-1; D unclear. Deletions cut 6 bases from V and 0 bases from J, with 8 bases between. Germline values: CDR1 LNHDA, CDR2 SQIVND (reference sequence). The CDR3 has 13 amino acids. CDR3 DNA: TGTGCCAGTAGGGCTCTTATGAACACTGAAGCTTTCTTT. Translating it yields CASRALMNTEAFF.

DNA for the CDR3: TGCAGTGCTGAAAGCCGGGACAGGGGGAACGGGGAGCTGTTTTTT. It translates to CSAESRDRGNGELFF. The J gene is TRBJ2-2, the V gene TRBV20-1; TRBD1 matches 11 bases. There are 15 residues in the CDR3. The trim removed 5 bases at V and 7 bases at J, leaving 9 bases unmatched. CDR1 and CDR2 (germline): DFQATT, SNEGSKA (reference sequence).